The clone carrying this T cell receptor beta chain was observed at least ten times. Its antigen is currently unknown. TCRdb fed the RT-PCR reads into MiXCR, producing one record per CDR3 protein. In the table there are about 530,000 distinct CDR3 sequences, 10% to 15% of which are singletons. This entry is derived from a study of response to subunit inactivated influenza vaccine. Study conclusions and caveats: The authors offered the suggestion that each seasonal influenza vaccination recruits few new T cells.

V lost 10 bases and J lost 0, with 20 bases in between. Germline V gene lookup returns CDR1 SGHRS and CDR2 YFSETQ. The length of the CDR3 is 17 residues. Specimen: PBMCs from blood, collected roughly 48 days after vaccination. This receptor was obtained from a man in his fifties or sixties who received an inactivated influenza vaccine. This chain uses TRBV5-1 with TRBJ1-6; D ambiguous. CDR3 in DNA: TGCGCCCGTGAGGCCACCAACCACTACTCCTATAATTCACCCCTCCACTTT. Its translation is CAREATNHYSYNSPLHF.